The 20 T cell receptor beta chains given below trace back to one sample, sequenced in a study of blood T cell repertoires in COVID-19. Assay used: immunoSEQ multiplex PCR; TCRdb lists only in-frame clones, some missing. Here the sample spans some 78,000 clones, almost 90% being singletons. The sample comprised peripheral blood. Receptors originate from a woman aged 80 or over with active or convalescent COVID-19.

The rearrangement joins TRBV7-2 to TRBJ1-2; possibly TRBD1 for D (5 bases). V was pared by 4 bases and J by 8 bases, with 17 bases between. CDR1 is SGHTA, CDR2 FQGNSA, per germline. This CDR3 region has 14 residues. CDR3 loop: CASSYQTGGEGYTF. For the CDR3, the DNA is TGTGCCAGCAGCTACCAAACGGGGGGTGAGGGCTACACCTTC.

Only a few counts were recorded for this clone. V usage is TRBV28 and J usage is TRBJ1-2; 7 bases align to TRBD1. The CDR3 is 12 amino acids. CDR1 and CDR2 (germline): MDHEN, SYDVKM. The V segment lost 7 bases and the J segment 6 bases; nucleotides outside the gene matches: 5. Here the CDR3 reads CASTDRTDGYTF. CDR3 nucleotides: TGTGCCAGCACGGACAGGACCGATGGCTACACCTTC.

This clone occurred a few times. The chain combines TRBV9 with TRBJ2-2; 9 nucleotides align to TRBD2. The CDR3 is 15 amino acids. V shed 2 bases and J 6 bases; nucleotides not matched to a gene: 5. CDR1 is SGDLS and CDR2 is YYNGEE in the germline V gene. CDR3 nucleotides: TGTGCCAGCAGCGTCCTAGCGGGATCGGCCGGGGAGCTGTTTTTT. Translated, it gives CASSVLAGSAGELFF.

The V gene is TRBV11-2, the J gene TRBJ1-1, with D possibly being TRBD1 (5 bases). CDR3 length: 15 amino acids. Germline assignment: CDR1 SGHAT and CDR2 FQNNGV. The V and J ends lost 6 bases and 5 bases respectively, with 19 bases between them. The CDR3 reads CASRLWGRESTEAFF. CDR3 bases: TGTGCCAGCAGGTTATGGGGCCGGGAGAGTACTGAAGCTTTCTTT.

The rearrangement links TRBV6-2 or TRBV6-3 to TRBJ2-7; 7 nucleotides agree with TRBD2. This CDR3 has 16 residues. Germline loops: CDR1 MNHEY, CDR2 SVGEGT. The J segment lost 2 bases and the V segment lost 5 bases, leaving 12 bases of the junction unmatched. The CDR3 protein is CASSPPLAAPTYEQYF. Here the CDR3 DNA reads TGTGCCAGCAGTCCCCCGCTAGCGGCACCCACCTACGAGCAGTACTTC.

This clone has only one observation. The rearrangement uses TRBV6-5 and TRBJ2-1; TRBD2 matches at 10 bases. Germline trimming cut 6 bases from V and 9 bases from J; bases unmatched to any gene: 11. The germline gives CDR1 MNHEY, CDR2 SVGAGI. This CDR3 has 15 residues. The CDR3 here is CASRLAGARHSEQFF. The CDR3, as DNA: TGTGCCAGCAGGCTAGCGGGAGCCCGGCATAGTGAGCAGTTCTTC.

This clone was counted a single time. The V gene is TRBV7-2, the J gene TRBJ1-1; D is undetermined. The germline V and J ends were trimmed by 8 bases and 1 base, with 11 bases remaining between them. The CDR3 contains 13 residues. Germline CDR1 SGHTA, CDR2 FQGNSA. CDR3 amino acids: CASSAGSNTEAFF. The CDR3 DNA reads TGTGCCAGCTCTGCGGGCTCGAACACTGAAGCTTTCTTT.

The V and J genes are TRBV27 and TRBJ2-7; D remains ambiguous. This CDR3 has 13 amino acids. V was pared by 5 bases and J by 4 bases, with 12 bases between. The V gene's germline CDR1 is MNHEY and CDR2 SMNVEV (reference sequence). This chain's CDR3 is CASSPGGRYEQYF. CDR3 bases: TGTGCCAGCAGTCCTGGCGGAAGGTACGAGCAGTACTTC.

The rearrangement links TRBV7-2 to TRBJ1-2, with TRBD1 matching over 8 bases. Germline lookup yields CDR1 SGHTA and CDR2 FQGNSA. V lost 1 base, J lost 2 bases, and 3 bases stayed unmatched. The length of the CDR3 is 15 residues. The CDR3 DNA reads TGTGCCAGCAGCTTAGTGACAGGGGAAAACTATGGCTACACCTTC. It specifies CASSLVTGENYGYTF.

V is TRBV28 and J is TRBJ1-1; D remains unclear. The CDR3 has 14 residues. From germline, CDR1 is MDHEN and CDR2 SYDVKM. V lost 1 base, J lost 1 base, and 7 bases lay in between. CDR3 residues: CASSLYQENTEAFF. In nucleotides, the CDR3 is TGTGCCAGCAGTTTATATCAGGAGAACACTGAAGCTTTCTTT.

The chain carries TRBV15 and TRBJ2-7, with 7 bases aligning to TRBD1. V shed 0 bases and J 1 base; nucleotides not matched to a gene: 6. Germline-derived CDR1 and CDR2 are LNHNV and YYDKDF (reference sequence). The CDR3 totals 16 residues. The CDR3 is CATSRESGGFSYEQYF. The CDR3 nucleotides are TGTGCCACCAGCAGAGAATCAGGGGGTTTTTCCTACGAGCAGTACTTC.

The chain joins TRBV28 to TRBJ1-1; 7 nucleotides agree with TRBD1. V trimming: 6 bases; J trimming: 6 bases; junction bases outside the gene matches: 7. The germline V gene encodes CDR1 MDHEN and CDR2 SYDVKM. This CDR3 is 13 amino acids long. The CDR3 coding sequence is TGTGCCAGCAGCCAACCGGGACAGCCTGAAGCTTTCTTT. It translates to CASSQPGQPEAFF.

V and J are TRBV27 and TRBJ2-4, with 14 bases matching TRBD2. Germline V gene lookup returns CDR1 MNHEY and CDR2 SMNVEV (reference sequence). V shed 2 bases, J shed 0 bases, and the junction held 15 bases outside the gene matches. The CDR3 totals 22 residues. DNA for the CDR3: TGTGCCAGCAGTTTACAACCCGGGACTAGCGGGAGCCTCGCTCTAGCCAAAAACATTCAGTACTTC. Encoded protein: CASSLQPGTSGSLALAKNIQYF.

The V and J genes are TRBV4-3 and TRBJ2-7, with D tentatively TRBD2 (6 bases). In germline, CDR1 is LGHNA, CDR2 YSLEER. This CDR3 comprises 18 residues. Between the trimmed V and J ends, which lost 0 bases and 3 bases, there was a span of 21 bases. CDR3 in amino acids: CASSQEGLDGSTHYEQYF. CDR3 DNA sequence: TGCGCCAGCAGCCAAGAGGGACTCGACGGGTCGACTCACTACGAGCAGTACTTC.

The chain has TRBV10-3 and TRBJ2-4; D may be TRBD2 (5 bases). The CDR3 consists of 14 residues. Germline CDR1 reads ENHRY; CDR2 reads SYGVKD. V lost 2 bases to trimming and J lost 8 bases, with 13 bases between them. CDR3 in amino acids: CAISERLAGDIQYF. The CDR3 region has the DNA TGTGCCATCAGTGAGAGGCTAGCTGGAGACATTCAGTACTTC.

The V gene is TRBV2, the J gene TRBJ1-2; 8 nucleotides agree with TRBD1. The CDR3 spans 14 residues. Germline loops: CDR1 SNHLY, CDR2 FYNNEI. Unmatched junction bases numbered 3, after V lost 2 bases and J lost 4 bases. The CDR3 sequence: CASSEMDRVYGYTF. The CDR3, as DNA: TGTGCCAGCAGTGAAATGGACAGGGTCTATGGCTACACCTTC.

The chain recombines TRBV9 with TRBJ2-1; D gene uncertain. Germline V gene sequence: CDR1 SGDLS, CDR2 YYNGEE. The V gene lost 1 base and the J gene lost 0 bases, with 14 bases spanning the gap. This CDR3 comprises 17 residues. The DNA for the CDR3 is TGTGCCAGCAGCGTAATGGCGGAGTCGGCCTCCTACAATGAGCAGTTCTTC. As protein: CASSVMAESASYNEQFF.

This chain uses TRBV6-6 with TRBJ2-1; D may be TRBD1 (6 bases). The germline gives CDR1 MNHNY, CDR2 SVGAGI (reference sequence). This CDR3 region has 12 residues. With 10 bases removed from V and 6 bases from J, the gap between germline ends came to 13 bases. The chain's CDR3 is CATAPGVNEQFF. The CDR3 nucleotides are TGTGCCACCGCTCCAGGGGTCAATGAGCAGTTCTTC.

The V and J genes are TRBV6-4 and TRBJ2-1; possible D gene TRBD2, 5 bases. V was shortened by 2 bases and J by 0 bases, with 11 bases between the two germline ends. The CDR3 extends over 16 amino acids. Germline values: CDR1 MRHNA, CDR2 SNTAGT. CDR3 sequence (DNA): TGTGCCAGCAGTGACCTAGCTCCAAGCTCCTACAATGAGCAGTTCTTC. This gives the protein CASSDLAPSSYNEQFF.

The sample holds one count of this clone. The chain carries TRBV7-8 and TRBJ1-6; TRBD1 might be the D (5 bases). Germline-derived CDR1 and CDR2 are SGHVS and FQNEAQ. V was trimmed by 5 bases and J by 2 bases, leaving 10 bases between them. CDR3 length: 15 amino acids. For the CDR3, the DNA is TGTGCCAGCAGCCCTCGGACAACCTATAATTCACCCCTCCACTTT. The encoded protein is CASSPRTTYNSPLHF.